What follows are 24 T cell receptor beta chains derived from one specimen sequenced in a study of cytomegalovirus exposure and HLA in healthy donors. Data came from immunoSEQ multiplex PCR; TCRdb stores just in-frame clones and leaves some out. Here the sample spans 80,000 to 100,000 clones, 87% being singletons. Sequencing input: PBMCs. The receptors come from a man aged 18 to 30 in good health and CMV-seropositive.

This sequence joins TRBV4-1 and TRBJ2-7; D ambiguous. The V and J ends lost 4 bases and 3 bases respectively, with 16 bases between them. The CDR3 contains 15 residues. Germline V gene data show CDR1 as MGHRA and CDR2 as YSYEKL. The CDR3 DNA follows: TGCGCCAGCAGCCCGCTGCCCCAGGCGAACTACGAGCAGTACTTC. This gives the protein CASSPLPQANYEQYF.

The chain is built from TRBV18 and TRBJ2-1; TRBD2 aligns across 10 bases. The CDR3 is 16 amino acids. CDR1 and CDR2 from the germline V gene are KGHSH and LQKENI. J was trimmed by 5 bases and V by 0 bases; bases with no gene match: 4. This CDR3 is CASSPPGTSGNNEQFF. The CDR3 bases are TGTGCCAGCTCACCACCGGGTACTAGCGGGAACAATGAGCAGTTCTTC.

The rearrangement joins TRBV6-1 to TRBJ2-7; possibly TRBD1 for D (5 bases). Trimming removed 4 bases from V and 0 bases from J, with 10 bases in between. The length of the CDR3 is 14 residues. Germline V gene sequence: CDR1 MNHNS, CDR2 SASEGT. This chain's CDR3 is CASSGPTVSYEQYF. The CDR3 bases are TGTGCCAGCAGTGGGCCGACAGTCTCCTACGAGCAGTACTTC.

This clone was recorded only once. The J gene is TRBJ1-4, the V gene TRBV11-2; D is uncertain. CDR1 is SGHAT and CDR2 is FQNNGV in the germline V gene. The CDR3 sequence is 16 residues long. Trimming shortened V by 6 bases and J by 3 bases, and 17 bases separated the two germline ends. Here the CDR3 reads CASRRGRGTANEKLFF. The CDR3 DNA reads TGTGCCAGCAGGCGAGGGCGGGGTACAGCTAATGAAAAACTGTTTTTT.

A note on this clone: One end of the junction is discordant with germline, which a read error may explain. The chain carries TRBV11-3 and TRBJ2-1; unclear D gene. CDR1 and CDR2 from the germline V gene are SGHNT and YENEEA. The CDR3 runs 15 residues. The CDR3 DNA reads TGTGCCAGCAGCTTAGATGGTGCACCGCACAATGGGCAGTTCTTC. This encodes CASSLDGAPHNGQFF. Drawing the rest from reference TRBV11-3 and TRBJ2-1, the complete variable domain is EAGVVQSPRYKIIEKKQPVAFWCNPISGHNTLYWYLQNLGQGPELLIRYENEEAVDDSQLPKDRFSAERLKGVDSTLKIQPAELGDSAVYLCASSLDGAPHNGQFFGPGTRLTVL.

The chain recombines TRBV4-2 with TRBJ2-1; 10 nucleotides line up with TRBD2. Germline-derived CDR1 and CDR2 are LGHNA and YNFKEQ. Trimming at V came to 0 bases and at J to 2 bases, leaving 10 bases not matched to a gene. The CDR3 loop spans 19 amino acids. CDR3 protein: CASSQEGLAGVGAYNEQFF. The CDR3 DNA reads as TGTGCCAGCAGCCAAGAAGGTCTAGCGGGAGTGGGGGCCTACAATGAGCAGTTCTTC.

This rearrangement joins TRBV11-3 to TRBJ2-3, with 7 bases identical to TRBD2. CDR3 length equals 16 residues. The V segment lost 4 bases and the J segment 4 bases; nucleotides outside the gene matches: 11. Germline V gene sequence: CDR1 SGHNT, CDR2 YENEEA. DNA of the CDR3: TGTGCCAGCAGCTATAGAGCGGGAACGGGGGCAGATACGCAGTATTTT. Translation gives CASSYRAGTGADTQYF.

The chain employs TRBV27 and TRBJ1-1; 7 bases map to TRBD1. V lost 4 bases, J lost 0 bases, and 8 bases stayed unmatched. This CDR3 is built from 16 residues. The V gene's germline CDR1 is MNHEY and CDR2 SMNVEV (reference sequence). The CDR3 nucleotides are TGTGCCAGCAGTTCCCTTCTGACAGGGATGAACACTGAAGCTTTCTTT. It translates to CASSSLLTGMNTEAFF.

The V gene is TRBV6-5, the J gene TRBJ2-7; D may be TRBD2 (6 bases). The germline CDR1 and CDR2 sequences are MNHEY and SVGAGI. V dropped 3 bases and J dropped 4 bases, with 10 bases sitting between them. The CDR3 is 13 residues long. The CDR3: CASSYEGGYEQYF. In DNA, the CDR3 is TGTGCCAGCAGTTATGAGGGAGGATACGAGCAGTACTTC.

V is TRBV11-1 and J is TRBJ1-1; no reliable D call. The CDR3 sequence is 13 residues long. V lost 1 base, J lost 1 base, and 4 bases lay in between. Looked up from germline, CDR1 is SGHAT and CDR2 is FQDESV (reference sequence). The CDR3 DNA follows: TGTGCCAGCAGCTTAGGCAGGAACACTGAAGCTTTCTTT. Translating gives CASSLGRNTEAFF.

This clone was found a few times. The gene calls are TRBV11-3 and TRBJ2-7; 7 bases fit TRBD2. CDR1 SGHNT and CDR2 YENEEA come from the germline V gene. Germline trimming cut 0 bases from V and 2 bases from J; bases unmatched to any gene: 13. This CDR3 has 18 residues. The CDR3 protein is CASSLDRIGGSGTYEQYF. The CDR3 bases are TGTGCCAGCAGCTTAGATCGAATAGGCGGGAGTGGAACCTACGAGCAGTACTTC.

This chain joins TRBV7-2 and TRBJ2-1, with TRBD2 matching 10 bases. The V segment lost 2 bases and the J segment 2 bases; nucleotides outside the gene matches: 9. Germline V gene data show CDR1 as SGHTA and CDR2 as FQGNSA. CDR3 length: 18 residues. CDR3: CASSLFLAGVGTYNEQFF. The CDR3 region has the DNA TGTGCCAGCAGCTTATTTCTAGCGGGAGTTGGAACCTACAATGAGCAGTTCTTC.

The chain joins TRBV29-1 to TRBJ2-3, with 9 positions matching TRBD2. There are 14 residues in the CDR3. Germline lookup yields CDR1 SQVTM and CDR2 ANQGSEA. V lost 2 bases to trimming and J lost 4 bases; unmatched junction nucleotides: 4. CDR3 in amino acids: CSVEPAGGADTQYF. In DNA form, the CDR3 reads TGCAGCGTTGAACCAGCGGGAGGCGCAGATACGCAGTATTTT.

The CDR3 bases are TGTGCCAGCAGCCCCCTTTCAGGGGGTGAGGAGACCCAGTACTTC. It is translated as CASSPLSGGEETQYF. The chain carries TRBV11-2 and TRBJ2-5, with 7 bases that match TRBD1. The CDR3 covers 15 residues. Germline loops: CDR1 SGHAT, CDR2 FQNNGV. V lost 5 bases to trimming and J lost 5 bases; unmatched junction nucleotides: 11. Supplemented by reference TRBV11-2 and TRBJ2-5, the full variable domain reads EAGVAQSPRYKIIEKRQSVAFWCNPISGHATLYWYQQILGQGPKLLIQFQNNGVVDDSQLPKDRFSAERLKGVDSTLKIQPAKLEDSAVYLCASSPLSGGEETQYFGPGTRLLVL.

The gene calls are TRBV28 and TRBJ2-5, with D possibly matching TRBD1 (5 bases). Germline V gene sequence: CDR1 MDHEN, CDR2 SYDVKM. The CDR3 length is 14 residues. Trimming stripped 3 bases from V and 0 bases from J, with 8 bases between. Written as DNA, the CDR3 is TGTGCCAGCAGTTTTTGGACAAACCAAGAGACCCAGTACTTC. Its translation is CASSFWTNQETQYF.

V gene TRBV6-5 combines with J gene TRBJ1-5; D perhaps matches TRBD1 (5 bases). The V end lost 4 bases, the J end lost 7 bases, and 14 bases lay between the germline ends. The CDR3 consists of 14 residues. The germline V gene encodes CDR1 MNHEY and CDR2 SVGAGI. CDR3 region: CASSWVQGGQPQHF. The CDR3 coding sequence is TGTGCCAGCAGTTGGGTCCAGGGTGGGCAGCCCCAGCATTTT.

The J gene is TRBJ2-7, the V gene TRBV19; no definite D call. CDR1 is LNHDA and CDR2 is SQIVND in the germline V gene (reference sequence). The CDR3 covers 12 residues. Between the trimmed V and J ends, which lost 5 bases and 4 bases, there was a span of 9 bases. CDR3 nucleotides: TGTGCCAGTAGTGCCCAGGATTACGAGCAGTACTTC. Its translation: CASSAQDYEQYF. Complete variable domain (other parts from reference TRBV19 and TRBJ2-7): DGGITQSPKYLFRKEGQNVTLSCEQNLNHDAMYWYRQDPGQGLRLIYYSQIVNDFQKGDIAEGYSVSREKKESFPLTVTSAQKNPTAFYLCASSAQDYEQYFGPGTRLTVT.

CDR3 in DNA: TGTGCCACCAGCACGTACGGACTGATCAATGAGCAGTTCTTC. Translation: CATSTYGLINEQFF. The chain couples TRBV15 to TRBJ2-1, with TRBD2 as a possible D gene (5 bases). The CDR3 sequence is 14 residues long. Trimming removed 4 bases at V and 6 bases at J, with 13 bases between. Germline values: CDR1 LNHNV, CDR2 YYDKDF (reference sequence).

The chain combines TRBV11-3 with TRBJ2-2, with 9 nucleotides matching TRBD1. Germline V gene lookup returns CDR1 SGHNT and CDR2 YENEEA. The CDR3 covers 16 residues. V trimming: 3 bases; J trimming: 6 bases; junction bases outside the gene matches: 8. This CDR3 reads CASSLTGTGMSGELFF. The CDR3 DNA sequence: TGTGCCAGCAGCTTGACCGGGACAGGGATGTCCGGGGAGCTGTTTTTT.

For this clone: An end of the junction differs from the germline gene, which may be a read error. The chain links TRBV9 to TRBJ2-1, with 12 positions matching TRBD2. This CDR3 has 17 amino acids. Germline CDR1 is SGDLS and CDR2 is YYNGEE. The CDR3 is CARNLTTSGRTYSEQFF. CDR3 sequence (DNA): TGTGCCAGGAACTTAACCACTAGCGGGAGGACGTACAGTGAGCAGTTCTTC.

The genes are TRBV7-3 and TRBJ2-7; D possibly corresponds to TRBD2 (5 bases). V was pared by 2 bases and J by 5 bases, with 13 bases between. CDR1 SGHTA and CDR2 FQGTGA come from the germline V gene. The CDR3 length is 14 residues. CDR3 DNA: TGTGCCAGCAGCTTAGGGCCCCTTAGCGACGAGCAGTACTTC. Protein: CASSLGPLSDEQYF.

This chain joins TRBV21-1 and TRBJ2-5; TRBD1, the table's D call, was not compared with the DNA. TRBV21-1 is a documented pseudogene. The CDR3 is made up of 11 amino acids. The CDR3 DNA follows: TGTGCCAGCAGCAACAAAGAGACCCAGTACTTC. It yields the protein CASSNKETQYF.

The rearrangement links TRBV11-3 to TRBJ2-1; TRBD1 agrees at 7 bases. The CDR3 is 14 residues long. Germline CDR1 reads SGHNT; CDR2 reads YENEEA. Germline trimming cut 5 bases from V and 5 bases from J; bases unmatched to any gene: 6. The CDR3 DNA reads TGTGCCAGCAGCCGCCGGGACAGAGACAATGAGCAGTTCTTC. This gives the protein CASSRRDRDNEQFF.

The count of this clone is one. At the DNA level, this CDR3 is encoded by other sequences in the same sample as well. Written as DNA, the CDR3 is TGCGCCAGCAGCCTTGCGGGGGAGACCCAGTACTTC. Translating gives CASSLAGETQYF. The V and J genes are TRBV5-1 and TRBJ2-5; D is possibly TRBD2 (6 bases). The CDR3 spans 12 residues. V was trimmed by 4 bases and J by 5 bases, leaving 9 bases between them. Germline-derived CDR1 and CDR2 are SGHRS and YFSETQ.